The sequence of this T cell receptor beta chain was determined in a study of control samples from healthy donors and cancer patients. The CDR3 contains 13 residues. Looked up from germline, CDR1 is SGHVS and CDR2 is FQNEAQ. V dropped 0 bases and J dropped 5 bases, with 5 bases sitting between them. Only in-frame clones appear in the TCRdb table, and some are missing; sequencing was by immunoSEQ multiplex PCR. The record lists fewer than 200,000 clones, of which the ten most abundant hold 2% to 2.5%. This TCR derives from a woman younger than 45 in good health. The sample comprised blood. The chain is built from TRBV7-8 and TRBJ1-5, with unresolved D. The DNA for the CDR3 is TGTGCCAGCAGCTTAGCTCGATATCAGCCCCAGCATTTT. Translation gives CASSLARYQPQHF.